Listed below are T cell receptor beta chains from one sample, sequenced in a study of beta chain features in type 1 diabetes. TCRdb's table, derived via immunoSEQ multiplex PCR, lists solely in-frame clones and lacks some. The sample holds around 280,000 clones, approximately 16% seen once. The sample taken for sequencing was naive CD4+ T cells from blood. The receptor set was obtained from a man between 18 and 35 years old with type 1 diabetes. Each CDR3 is given without its conserved first and last residue.

TRBV15	TRBJ2-3	ATRWGGGTDTQY
TRBV28	TRBJ2-6	ASRRSGANVLT
TRBV4-1	TRBJ2-1	ASSHPGQELARF
TRBV5-4	TRBJ2-3	ASSHPLDSAQY
TRBV18	TRBJ1-1	ASSPPGTLNTEAF
TRBV7-2	TRBJ2-7	ASSSRVDRGPREQY
TRBV13	TRBJ2-5	ASSLGLSGGRTQY
TRBV4-3	TRBJ2-5	ASSQDAQVRETQY
TRBV6-6	TRBJ1-1	ASIGGNTEAF
TRBV5-4	TRBJ2-1	ASSYPQGREQF
TRBV6-5	TRBJ2-1	ASSWTGEEQF
TRBV11-2	TRBJ1-1	ASSTFRGTNTEAF
TRBV29-1	TRBJ2-5	SAKGVARETQY
TRBV7-9	TRBJ2-1	ASSPLPSGQGANEQF
TRBV13	TRBJ2-3	ASSPPTGSTDTQY
TRBV30	TRBJ2-7	AANRQGTTYEQY
TRBV29-1	TRBJ1-2	SVERGGGYT
TRBV5-1	TRBJ2-3	ASSLVPGDTQY
TRBV4-2	TRBJ2-7	ASSQDRVSYEQY
TRBV5-4	TRBJ2-5	ASSLSGQGRETQY
TRBV7-2	TRBJ2-3	ASSSTDTQY
TRBV7-9	TRBJ1-1	ASSLRQNTEAF
TRBV2	TRBJ2-3	ASSDGRAADTQY
TRBV29-1	TRBJ2-4	SVDSGAIQY
TRBV6-5	TRBJ2-5	ASRQARSETQY
TRBV18	TRBJ2-7	ASSPDRGLQY
TRBV5-4	TRBJ2-7	ASSRGLGSYEQY
TRBV15	TRBJ2-5	ATQKEETGLY
TRBV5-6	TRBJ2-1	ASSLGDRVAEQF
TRBV2	TRBJ2-2	ASSEYRGNTGELF
TRBV7-2	TRBJ2-3	ASSFGVGARDTQY
TRBV28	TRBJ2-1	ASSLIGTSGNNEQF
TRBV28	TRBJ2-4	ASGTSDPNIQY
TRBV30	TRBJ2-3	AWSMGRASHTDTQY
TRBV5-1	TRBJ2-6	ASSSAPRTASGANVLT
TRBV27	TRBJ1-1	ASSFRENTEAF
TRBV18	TRBJ1-1	ASSPPVGSRTEAF
TRBV11-2	TRBJ1-2	ASSFKGGGGYT
TRBV28	TRBJ1-4	ATLRGGLEKLF
TRBV4-2	TRBJ2-3	ASSQGPGVGDTQY
TRBV7-9	TRBJ1-5	ASSQDREEQPQH